This TCR beta chain was sequenced during a study of T cell responses to AZD1222 COVID-19 vaccine (dated by TCRdb to the early 2020s). Study-wide context: AZD1222 recipients given second doses at about 4 weeks or at about 12 weeks were pooled, since spike-specific TCR depth and breadth were not found to differ between the two schedules. Trial participants were enrolled by age into 18-55, 56-69 and 70-plus year subgroups, with about 150, 28 and 57 TCR-sequenced participants respectively. A total of just over 230 trial participants underwent TCR sequencing, of whom approximately 200 had received two doses of AZD1222 and about 26 had received two doses of the MenACWY control vaccine.

CDR1 LGHNA and CDR2 YNFKEQ were looked up in the germline V gene. Trimming takes 6 bases off V and 8 bases off J; junction bases not matched to a gene: 9. Inclusive of the bounding cysteine and phenylalanine, the CDR3 is 15 residues long. Only the CDR3 region is kept as DNA, spanning 45 bases read in frame from base 1. Broader findings and caveats from the paper: Because no day 14 peak-response samples were available, repertoires were characterized only after the peak T cell response. After two AZD1222 doses, spike-specific TCR breadth and depth were significantly higher than at day 0 and than in MenACWY recipients. Reportedly, almost half of the unique spike-specific TCRs recognized epitopes lying outside the regions that are mutated in the B.1.351 and B.1.1.7 variants. Participants were mostly white British, with more females than males. The authors suggested clonal diversity may have been underestimated. Only five to seven AZD1222 recipients were SARS-CoV-2 seropositive at baseline, limiting conclusions about previously exposed vaccinees. CD4 TCRs associated with the vaccine covered the entire spike protein, and the dominant responses were in regions 160-218 and 743-854. The 56-69-year group was small, and its depth increase did not reach significance, likely because of low power.

Interpreted using the paper, the time point label stands for: baseline before first vaccination. Samples from vaccinated people were obtained from the UK trials COV001 and COV002, which included a single-blind randomized controlled phase 2/3 trial of AZD1222 (ChAdOx1 nCoV-19) in healthy adults. For TCRbeta chain sequencing, PBMC samples from trial participants were taken at day 0 and at day 28 after the second dose. The CDR3 regions of human TCRbeta chains were subjected to immunosequencing. Per the authors' processing: Repertoire TCRs were matched against a reference library of SARS-CoV-2-specific TCRs generated with the MIRA antigen-specificity platform. Breadth was defined as the fraction of unique TCRs that were SARS-CoV-2-associated, and depth was defined as the fraction of total T cells that were SARS-CoV-2-associated. Using the MIRA data, each spike-specific TCR was assigned both to the spike region to which the TCR was reactive and to a CD4 or CD8 class. Log10-transformed breadth and depth values were compared by one-way ANOVA with Sidak's multiple comparisons tests. The table comes from immuneACCESS by way of TCRdb, which keeps in-frame sequences with V and J called. Part of the clones is missing from these tables; in studies checked, under half for an unresolved V gene and the rest for unknown reasons. V and J calls plus clone size are reproduced from that table; the DNA served to infer D and trimming. Here the sample has roughly 100,000 clones; about 85% occur a single time. Approximately 3% of the sample belongs to the ten largest clones.

Points on this clone: Which antigen it targets is not known. No per-base quality is available; no much larger clone lies one base away.

The receptor's source is an adult in good health. This material consisted of peripheral blood, taken on day 0 of AZD1222 vaccination. The rearranged segments are TRBV4-2 and TRBJ2-1; a stretch of 11 junction bases matches TRBD2. The CDR3 corresponds to CASRFSGGATDEQFF. The DNA is as follows: TGTGCCAGCAGGTTTAGCGGGGGGGCTACGGATGAGCAGTTCTTC.